The source of this T cell receptor beta chain is a study of neurological immune-mediated disorders. Broader study findings: Phylogenetic grouping put 18 of 34 multiple sclerosis patients' repertoires into one related-CDR3 cluster, a possible signature.

The V gene lost 4 bases and the J gene lost 3 bases, with 13 bases spanning the gap. The CDR3 consists of 15 residues. Germline CDR1 KGHDR, CDR2 SFDVKD. Time point specified: longitudinal time-point 1 (baseline). In this sample, this clonotype turned up many times. Its antigen is still unknown. TCRdb reprocessed the 5' RACE reads with MiXCR, giving one entry per CDR3 protein. Altogether roughly 36,000 distinct CDR3 sequences are present, approximately 3% being singletons, with the ten largest covering around 8%. The V gene is TRBV24-1, the J gene TRBJ2-3; D is tentatively TRBD1 or TRBD2 (6 bases each). This receptor was identified in a woman in her sixties with multiple sclerosis. What was sequenced was PBMCs. CDR3 region: CATSEGGGETDTQYF. DNA for the CDR3: TGTGCCACCAGTGAAGGAGGGGGAGAAACAGATACGCAGTATTTT.